One and the same sample provided the 2 T cell receptor beta chains below, sequenced in a study of T cell responses to AZD1222 COVID-19 vaccine. Produced via immunoSEQ multiplex PCR; TCRdb's table is partial and in-frame only. There are 120,000 to 150,000 clones in the sample; approximately 91% occur only once, and about 1.9% lies in the top ten. Sequencing used peripheral blood, obtained 28 days after the second AZD1222 dose. Receptors were obtained from an adult who received the AZD1222 COVID-19 vaccine.

The chain is built from TRBV12-3 or TRBV12-4 and TRBJ2-1; D gene unclear. The length of the CDR3 is 12 residues. Trimming cost V 6 bases and J 7 bases, with 10 bases left between them. The DNA of the CDR3 is TGTGCCAGCAGCATTATGGGGAATGAGCAGTTCTTC. It is translated as CASSIMGNEQFF.

This clone was counted a few times. This chain joins TRBV7-2 and TRBJ1-2; 7 bases map to TRBD1. Germline loops: CDR1 SGHTA, CDR2 FQGNSA. This CDR3 is built from 15 residues. V was clipped by 5 bases and J by 5 bases; unmatched bases: 11. Written as DNA, the CDR3 is TGTGCCAGCAGCCCCGACAGGGAGGGGTTTTATGGCTACACCTTC. It encodes CASSPDREGFYGYTF.